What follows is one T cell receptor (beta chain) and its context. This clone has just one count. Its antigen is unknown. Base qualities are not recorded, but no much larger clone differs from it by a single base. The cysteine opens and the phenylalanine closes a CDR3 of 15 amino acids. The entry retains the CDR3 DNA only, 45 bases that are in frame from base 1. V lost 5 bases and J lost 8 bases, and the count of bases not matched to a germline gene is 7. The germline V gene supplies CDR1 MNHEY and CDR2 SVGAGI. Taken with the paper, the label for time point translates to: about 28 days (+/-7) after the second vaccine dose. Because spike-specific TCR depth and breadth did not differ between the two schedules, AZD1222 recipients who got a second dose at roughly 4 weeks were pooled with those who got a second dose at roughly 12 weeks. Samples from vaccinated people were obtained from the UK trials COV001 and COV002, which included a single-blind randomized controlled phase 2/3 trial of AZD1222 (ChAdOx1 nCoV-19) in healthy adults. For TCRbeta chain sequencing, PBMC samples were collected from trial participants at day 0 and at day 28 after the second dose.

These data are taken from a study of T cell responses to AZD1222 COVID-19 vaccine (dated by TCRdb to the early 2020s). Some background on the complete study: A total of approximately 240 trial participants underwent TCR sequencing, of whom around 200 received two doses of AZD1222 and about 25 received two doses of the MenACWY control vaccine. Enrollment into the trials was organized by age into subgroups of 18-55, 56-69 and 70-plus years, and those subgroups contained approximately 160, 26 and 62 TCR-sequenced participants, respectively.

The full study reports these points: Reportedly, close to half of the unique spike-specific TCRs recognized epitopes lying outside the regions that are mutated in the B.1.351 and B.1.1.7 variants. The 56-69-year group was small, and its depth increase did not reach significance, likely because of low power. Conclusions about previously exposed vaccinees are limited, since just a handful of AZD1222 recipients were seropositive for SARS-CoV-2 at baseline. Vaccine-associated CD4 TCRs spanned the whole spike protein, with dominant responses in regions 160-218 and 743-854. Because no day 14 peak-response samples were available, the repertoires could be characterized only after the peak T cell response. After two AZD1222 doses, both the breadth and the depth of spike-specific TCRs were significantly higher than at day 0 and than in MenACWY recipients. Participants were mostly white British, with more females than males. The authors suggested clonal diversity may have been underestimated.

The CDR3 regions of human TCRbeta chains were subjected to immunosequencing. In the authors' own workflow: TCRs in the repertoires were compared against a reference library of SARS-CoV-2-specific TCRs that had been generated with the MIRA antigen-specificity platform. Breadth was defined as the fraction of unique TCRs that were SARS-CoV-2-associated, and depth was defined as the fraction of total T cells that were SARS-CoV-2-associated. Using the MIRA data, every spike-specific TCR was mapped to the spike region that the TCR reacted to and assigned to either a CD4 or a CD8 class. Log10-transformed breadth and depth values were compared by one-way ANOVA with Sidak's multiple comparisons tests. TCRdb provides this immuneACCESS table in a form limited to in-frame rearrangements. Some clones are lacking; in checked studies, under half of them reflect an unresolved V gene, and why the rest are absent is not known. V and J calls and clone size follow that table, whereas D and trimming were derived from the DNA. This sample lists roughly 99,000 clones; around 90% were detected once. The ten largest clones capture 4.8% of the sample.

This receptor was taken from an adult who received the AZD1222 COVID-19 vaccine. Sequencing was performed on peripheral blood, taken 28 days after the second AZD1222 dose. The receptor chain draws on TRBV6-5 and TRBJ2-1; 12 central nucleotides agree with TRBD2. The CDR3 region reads CASSTLAGGPHEQFF. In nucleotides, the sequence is TGTGCCAGCAGTACCCTAGCGGGGGGGCCACATGAGCAGTTCTTC.